This T cell receptor beta chain was sequenced in a study of cytomegalovirus exposure and HLA in healthy donors. General study findings and limits: Testing in vitro showed a few CMV-associated chains specific for CMV antigens. Information on immune exposure was restricted to one variable (CMV serostatus). Most TCR sequences were uncommon, yet certain public TCRs appeared in many donors.

Trimming cost V 5 bases and J 6 bases; bases outside gene matches: 11. The V gene's germline CDR1 is SEHNR and CDR2 FQNEAQ (reference sequence). This CDR3 region has 16 residues. With regard to this clone: As yet, its antigen is unknown.

The PCR contained 60 Vbeta and 13 Jbeta primers. Only in-frame clones appear in the TCRdb table, and some are missing; sequencing was by immunoSEQ multiplex PCR. The sample carries roughly 150,000 clones, 84% recorded once. Sequenced material: PBMCs. V is TRBV7-9 and J is TRBJ2-1, with 9 bases that match TRBD2. This TCR was sampled from a young man in good health and CMV-seronegative. The DNA of the CDR3 is TGTGCCAGCAGCCCAGGAGGCGCGGGAGGGATCAATGAGCAGTTCTTC. This sequence encodes CASSPGGAGGINEQFF.